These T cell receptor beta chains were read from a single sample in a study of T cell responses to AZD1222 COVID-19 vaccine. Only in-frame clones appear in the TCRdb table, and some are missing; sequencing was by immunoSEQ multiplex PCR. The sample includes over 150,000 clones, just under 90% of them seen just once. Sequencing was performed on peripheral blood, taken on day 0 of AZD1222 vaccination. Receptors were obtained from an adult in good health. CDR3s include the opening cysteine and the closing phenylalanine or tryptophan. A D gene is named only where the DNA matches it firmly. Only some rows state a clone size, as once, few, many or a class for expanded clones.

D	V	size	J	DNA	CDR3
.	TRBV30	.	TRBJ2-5	TGTGCCTGGAGTGTGCGGGGGCTGAACCAAGAGACCCAGTACTTC	CAWSVRGLNQETQYF
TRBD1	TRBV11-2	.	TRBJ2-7	TGTGCCAGCAGCCCGGGGACAGTGGTAGGCGAGCAGTACTTC	CASSPGTVVGEQYF
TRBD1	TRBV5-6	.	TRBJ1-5	TGTGCCAGCACCAGGCGTACCGGGACAGTGAATCAGCCCCAGCATTTT	CASTRRTGTVNQPQHF
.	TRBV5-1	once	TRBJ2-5	TGCGCCAGCAGGGGAGCATACCAAGAGACCCAGTACTTC	CASRGAYQETQYF
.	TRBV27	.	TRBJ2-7	TGTGCCAGCAGTCCAACCGGGACCGCCTACGAGCAGTACTTC	CASSPTGTAYEQYF
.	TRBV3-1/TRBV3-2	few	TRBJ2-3	TGTGCCAGCAGCCAATTGGGAGATACGCAGTATTTT	CASSQLGDTQYF
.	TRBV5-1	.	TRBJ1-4	TGCGCCAGCAGCTTGGACATCGTAGGAGAACTGTTTTTT	CASSLDIVGELFF
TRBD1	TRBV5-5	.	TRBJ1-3	TGTGCCAGCAGGACAGGGTTCTCTGGAAACACCATATATTTT	CASRTGFSGNTIYF
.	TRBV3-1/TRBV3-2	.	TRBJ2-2	TGTGCCAGCAGCATACAGGGTTTAGGGGAGCTGTTTTTT	CASSIQGLGELFF
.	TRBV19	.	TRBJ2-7	TGTGCCAGTAGTATTGCGGGGCAAGTATCCTACGAGCAGTACTTC	CASSIAGQVSYEQYF
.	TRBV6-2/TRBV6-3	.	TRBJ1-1	TGTGCCAGCAGCCCATCTTGGTCACGGTCCGGTGAAGCTTTCTTT	CASSPSWSRSGEAFF
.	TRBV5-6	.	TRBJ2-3	TGTGCCAGCAGCTTAGGATCGTGGAGGAACACAGATACGCAGTATTTT	CASSLGSWRNTDTQYF
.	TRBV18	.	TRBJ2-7	TGTGCCAGCTCACACCGTGCGGTTCCCGAGCAGTACTTC	CASSHRAVPEQYF
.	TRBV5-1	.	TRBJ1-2	TGCGCCAGCAGCCTCGAGCGAGGGTTGAAAGGCTACACCTTC	CASSLERGLKGYTF
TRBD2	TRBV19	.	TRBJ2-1	TGTGCCAGTAGTACTGGCGGGGGATACAATGAGCAGTTCTTC	CASSTGGGYNEQFF
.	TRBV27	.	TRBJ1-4	TGTGCCAGCAGTTCCGCGGGTACACGGGCCCGAGGCAGTGAAAAACTGTTTTTT	CASSSAGTRARGSEKLFF
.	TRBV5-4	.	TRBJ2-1	TGTGCCAGCAGCTCCTCAGGGAGCTACAATGAGCAGTTCTTC	CASSSSGSYNEQFF
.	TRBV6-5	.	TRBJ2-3	TGTGCCAGCTCGAAGGGGGGGCTTGCAAATACGCAGTATTTT	CASSKGGLANTQYF
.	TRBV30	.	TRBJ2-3	TGTGCCTGGAGGACGGGACCTGGCACAGATACGCAGTATTTT	CAWRTGPGTDTQYF
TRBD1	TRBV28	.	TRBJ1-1	TGTGCCAGCAGTTTATGGGGACAGGGTAGGACTGAAGCTTTCTTT	CASSLWGQGRTEAFF
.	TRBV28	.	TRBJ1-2	TGTGCCAGCAGTCCTGCCGGGGTCTATGGCTACACCTTC	CASSPAGVYGYTF
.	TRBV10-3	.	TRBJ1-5	TGTGCCCCTAAGCCCCGGGGAAGGGGCAATCAGCCCCAGCATTTT	CAPKPRGRGNQPQHF
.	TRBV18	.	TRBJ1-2	TGTGCCAGCTCACCCACCGTCGAAAGTTATGGCTACACCTTC	CASSPTVESYGYTF
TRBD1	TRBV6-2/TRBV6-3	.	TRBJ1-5	TGTGCCAGCAGTGGGACAGGTTCCCTCCTAGGCAATCAGCCCCAGCATTTT	CASSGTGSLLGNQPQHF
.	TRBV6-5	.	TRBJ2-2	TGTGCCAGCAGCCAACTTGGGGAGCTGTTTTTT	CASSQLGELFF
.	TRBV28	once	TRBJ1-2	TGTGCCAGCAGTCTCGGCCCAACTAACTATGGCTACACCTTC	CASSLGPTNYGYTF
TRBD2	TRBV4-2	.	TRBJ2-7	TGTGCCAGCAGCCAAGGGGGGGTAGCGGGGTCAGAGTACGAGCAGTACTTC	CASSQGGVAGSEYEQYF